This TCR beta chain emerged from a study of OX40 agonist ivuxolimab in advanced cancers. In the study overall: The mean age was approximately 56 years, ranging from roughly 23 to 79, with around four fifths of participants male. Partial responses occurred in Three dose-escalation patients, one with hepatocellular carcinoma and two with cutaneous melanoma.

The CDR3 runs 16 residues. V was shortened by 0 bases and J by 3 bases, with 15 bases between the two germline ends. Germline CDR1 reads SGHNT; CDR2 reads YYREEE (reference sequence). The repertoire was sequenced with immunoSEQ multiplex PCR; TCRdb's copy has only in-frame clones and lacks some. The sample includes fewer than 70,000 clones, approximately 80% seen only once; the top ten take 2% to 3%. The source is an adult with an advanced solid tumor such as melanoma, head and neck, liver or kidney cancer. The chain has TRBV5-4 and TRBJ1-1, with D possibly TRBD1 on 5 matching bases. The sequences come from CD4+ or CD8+ T cells sorted from blood, collected in a trial of the OX40 agonist ivuxolimab. The CDR3 bases are TGTGCCAGCAGCTTGGCCGGGACTCGTAGCCACACTGAAGCTTTCTTT. It is translated as CASSLAGTRSHTEAFF.